These 27 T cell receptor beta chains were all obtained from the same sample, sequenced in a study of T cell changes during pregnancy in multiple sclerosis. Clones were read by immunoSEQ multiplex PCR, and TCRdb kept only the in-frame ones, dropping some. The repertoire holds around 56,000 clones, with approximately 90% as singletons. The input for sequencing was peripheral blood, taken after pregnancy. All receptors derive from a female donor with multiple sclerosis, enrolled in a pregnancy study.

The chain is built from TRBV5-8 and TRBJ2-3, with D uncertain. The ends were cut back, 2 bases at V and 5 bases at J, with 6 bases in the middle. From germline, CDR1 is SGHTS and CDR2 YDEGEE. The CDR3 sequence is 12 residues long. This chain's CDR3 is CASSFTGDTQYF. CDR3 nucleotide sequence: TGTGCCAGCAGCTTTACGGGAGATACGCAGTATTTT.

The genes are TRBV6-1 and TRBJ2-7; maybe TRBD1 (5 bases). CDR3 length equals 13 residues. Germline assignment: CDR1 MNHNS and CDR2 SASEGT. V was cut by 3 bases and J by 5 bases, with 11 bases left in between. The CDR3 spells CASSDRVDNEQYF. The CDR3 region has the DNA TGTGCCAGCAGTGACAGGGTTGACAACGAGCAGTACTTC.

The chain recombines TRBV5-1 with TRBJ2-3; 11 bases are shared with TRBD1. The CDR3 is made up of 15 amino acids. The junction had 8 bases not matched to a gene; V was cut back by 7 bases and J by 4 bases. Germline CDR1 is SGHRS and CDR2 is YFSETQ. The CDR3 protein is CASGQDRGLADTQYF. The CDR3 nucleotides read TGCGCCAGCGGGCAGGACAGGGGGCTCGCAGATACGCAGTATTTT.

The V and J genes are TRBV9 and TRBJ1-2; 7 nucleotides align to TRBD1. The CDR3 sequence is 13 residues long. V lost 7 bases to trimming and J lost 0 bases; unmatched junction nucleotides: 3. Germline V CDR1 and CDR2: SGDLS, YYNGEE. The CDR3 spells CASQQGPNYGYTF. The DNA for the CDR3 is TGTGCCAGCCAACAGGGGCCTAACTATGGCTACACCTTC.

The chain uses TRBV19 and TRBJ1-2, with a possible D match to TRBD1 (5 bases). Per germline, CDR1 LNHDA and CDR2 SQIVND (reference sequence). Trimming removed 4 bases from V and 0 bases from J, with 9 bases in between. The CDR3 extends over 14 amino acids. In DNA, the CDR3 is TGTGCCAGTAGTACCCAGGGATCTAACTATGGCTACACCTTC. The encoded protein is CASSTQGSNYGYTF.

The V gene is TRBV19, the J gene TRBJ1-2, with D unresolved. V was clipped by 9 bases and J by 3 bases, with 17 bases between them. The germline V gene encodes CDR1 LNHDA and CDR2 SQIVND (reference sequence). The CDR3 loop spans 14 amino acids. The CDR3 sequence is CASQSRGIDYGYTF. Here the CDR3 DNA reads TGTGCCAGCCAGTCGCGGGGAATAGACTATGGCTACACCTTC.

With regard to this clone: Other DNA sequences in the same sample also yield this CDR3. V and J are TRBV18 and TRBJ1-2; no clear D. Deletions cut 2 bases from V and 4 bases from J, with 11 bases between. This CDR3 contains 14 residues. The germline V gene has CDR1 KGHSH and CDR2 LQKENI. The CDR3 nucleotides read TGTGCCAGCTCACCAGAGGGAGTTAGCTATGGCTACACCTTC. This translates into CASSPEGVSYGYTF.

The rearrangement joins TRBV29-1 to TRBJ2-3; TRBD1 is a possible D gene (5 bases). The V gene's germline CDR1 is SQVTM and CDR2 ANQGSEA. V was shortened by 7 bases and J by 0 bases, with 14 bases between the two germline ends. The length of the CDR3 is 14 residues. The DNA for the CDR3 is TGCAGCGCCCTAGACAGAGATAGCACAGATACGCAGTATTTT. It specifies CSALDRDSTDTQYF.

V gene TRBV4-3 combines with J gene TRBJ1-5; a weak D match, TRBD1 (6 bases). V shed 3 bases and J shed 7 bases, with 19 bases lying between them. Germline V gene lookup returns CDR1 LGHNA and CDR2 YSLEER. This CDR3 has 16 residues. CDR3 sequence: CASSQGHGTLIQPQHF. The CDR3 DNA reads as TGCGCCAGCAGCCAGGGTCACGGGACATTGATACAGCCCCAGCATTTT.

This clone has only one observation. V and J are TRBV11-3 and TRBJ2-5, with D maybe TRBD2 (5 bases). Per the germline V gene, CDR1 is SGHNT and CDR2 is YENEEA. V was clipped by 1 base and J by 5 bases, with 8 bases between them. The length of the CDR3 is 13 residues. The CDR3 protein is CASSLVPGETQYF. The CDR3 DNA reads TGTGCCAGCAGCTTAGTGCCGGGGGAGACCCAGTACTTC.

The gene calls are TRBV27 and TRBJ1-2; D ambiguous. Germline assignment: CDR1 MNHEY and CDR2 SMNVEV (reference sequence). This CDR3 region has 13 residues. The ends were cut back, 2 bases at V and 2 bases at J, with 6 bases in the middle. The DNA of the CDR3 is TGTGCCAGCAGTTTAGCGGAAAACTATGGCTACACCTTC. Its protein product is CASSLAENYGYTF.

This chain joins TRBV15 and TRBJ2-5, with TRBD2 as a possible D gene (6 bases). The CDR3 sequence is 15 residues long. Trimming shortened V by 0 bases and J by 2 bases, and 10 bases separated the two germline ends. CDR1 and CDR2 from the germline V gene are LNHNV and YYDKDF (reference sequence). The CDR3: CATSRDYGGQETQYF. CDR3 nucleotide sequence: TGTGCCACCAGCAGAGATTATGGAGGGCAAGAGACCCAGTACTTC.

The rearrangement uses TRBV7-3 and TRBJ1-2; 10 bases are shared with TRBD1. Trimming removed 6 bases from V and 8 bases from J; junction bases left unmatched: 12. CDR1 is SGHTA, CDR2 FQGTGA, per germline. This CDR3 is 15 amino acids long. CDR3 DNA sequence: TGTGCCAGCAGTCTCCGTGGGGGACAGGGGAACGGCTACACCTTC. Translated: CASSLRGGQGNGYTF.

This rearrangement joins TRBV5-5 to TRBJ1-1; 7 nucleotides match TRBD1. The CDR3 is made up of 14 amino acids. V dropped 4 bases and J dropped 1; count of bases not matched to a gene: 4. Germline V CDR1 and CDR2: SGHKS, YYEKEE (reference sequence). The CDR3 loop is CASSQDRANTEAFF. In DNA form, the CDR3 reads TGTGCCAGCAGCCAAGACAGGGCGAACACTGAAGCTTTCTTT.

The CDR3 nucleotides are TGTGCCAGTAGTATTTACTCACCCATGAACACTGAAGCTTTCTTT. It encodes CASSIYSPMNTEAFF. The chain recombines TRBV19 with TRBJ1-1; no firm D call. Trimming pared 3 bases from V and 0 bases from J, leaving 11 bases between. Germline lookup yields CDR1 LNHDA and CDR2 SQIVND (reference sequence). The CDR3 loop spans 15 amino acids.

V and J are TRBV4-3 and TRBJ2-2; TRBD1 matches 8 bases. Germline trimming cut 3 bases from V and 1 base from J; bases unmatched to any gene: 4. The CDR3 has 16 amino acids. In germline, CDR1 is LGHNA, CDR2 YSLEER. CDR3: CASSQGQVMNTGELFF. The DNA of the CDR3 is TGCGCCAGCAGCCAGGGACAGGTGATGAACACCGGGGAGCTGTTTTTT.

This clone turned up a few times. This rearrangement joins TRBV7-8 to TRBJ2-2; 12 bases match TRBD2. Germline assignment: CDR1 SGHVS and CDR2 FQNEAQ. V shed 2 bases and J 6 bases; nucleotides not matched to a gene: 10. The CDR3 runs 18 residues. CDR3 amino acids: CASSLRALAGGPPGELFF. CDR3 coding DNA: TGTGCCAGCAGCTTAAGGGCTCTAGCGGGGGGGCCGCCCGGGGAGCTGTTTTTT.

The chain joins TRBV15 to TRBJ1-3, with a possible D match to TRBD1 (5 bases). Germline CDR1 is LNHNV and CDR2 is YYDKDF (reference sequence). V dropped 0 bases and J dropped 3 bases, with 21 bases sitting between them. The CDR3 length is 19 residues. CDR3 in DNA: TGTGCCACCAGCAGAGAAAGCGGGACGGATGCGTTATTTGGAAACACCATATATTTT. This codes for CATSRESGTDALFGNTIYF. The full variable domain, in which reference TRBV15 and TRBJ1-3 provide the parts outside the CDR3, is DAMVIQNPRYQVTQFGKPVTLSCSQTLNHNVMYWYQQKSSQAPKLLFHYYDKDFNNEADTPDNFQSRRPNTSFCFLDIRSPGLGDTAMYLCATSRESGTDALFGNTIYFGEGSWLTVV.

The chain links TRBV6-1 to TRBJ2-5, with TRBD2 matching over 12 bases. Per the germline V gene, CDR1 is MNHNS and CDR2 is SASEGT. The CDR3 sequence is 15 residues long. The junction had 2 bases not matched to a gene; V was cut back by 2 bases and J by 4 bases. For the CDR3, the DNA is TGTGCCAGCAGTGAACTAGCGGGGGGGCCAGAGACCCAGTACTTC. The encoded protein is CASSELAGGPETQYF.

This clone appeared once. The CDR3: CASSFAGAAYEQYF. The CDR3 nucleotides read TGTGCCAGCAGTTTTGCGGGGGCGGCCTACGAGCAGTACTTC. The rearrangement links TRBV27 to TRBJ2-7; D possibly corresponds to TRBD2 (7 bases). V lost 3 bases and J lost 2, with 11 bases in between. The CDR3 runs 14 residues. Germline assignment: CDR1 MNHEY and CDR2 SMNVEV (reference sequence).

The chain joins TRBV6-5 to TRBJ1-5, with D hard to call. CDR1 is MNHEY and CDR2 is SVGAGI in the germline V gene. This CDR3 spans 13 amino acids. V was trimmed by 2 bases and J by 3 bases, leaving 5 bases between them. The CDR3 region has the DNA TGTGCCAGCAGTTACCGTTCCAATCAGCCCCAGCATTTT. Translated: CASSYRSNQPQHF.

The chain carries TRBV5-1 and TRBJ2-2, with 9 bases that match TRBD1. The length of the CDR3 is 16 residues. V gave up 4 bases and J gave up 3 bases; unmatched junction bases: 7. The germline CDR1 and CDR2 sequences are SGHRS and YFSETQ. The CDR3 DNA sequence: TGCGCCAGCAGCGAGGGACAGGGTATCTACACCGGGGAGCTGTTTTTT. Protein product: CASSEGQGIYTGELFF.

This chain connects TRBV10-3 to TRBJ1-4; 9 positions match TRBD1. Per the germline V gene, CDR1 is ENHRY and CDR2 is SYGVKD. V lost 10 bases and J lost 5; bases outside the gene matches: 8. This CDR3 comprises 14 residues. The chain's CDR3 is CATLPTGGNEKLFF. The CDR3 nucleotides are TGTGCCACCTTACCGACAGGGGGAAATGAAAAACTGTTTTTT.

This chain connects TRBV5-1 to TRBJ2-5, with D perhaps matching TRBD2 (6 bases). The V and J ends lost 1 base and 6 bases respectively, with 10 bases between them. This CDR3 is built from 13 residues. In germline, CDR1 is SGHRS, CDR2 YFSETQ. The CDR3 reads CASSLLAGQTQYF. CDR3 in DNA: TGCGCCAGCAGCTTGTTGGCGGGGCAGACCCAGTACTTC.

This chain uses TRBV5-4 with TRBJ2-6; D ambiguous. There are 15 residues in the CDR3. V was cut by 0 bases and J by 0 bases, with 4 bases left in between. Germline V gene sequence: CDR1 SGHNT, CDR2 YYREEE (reference sequence). This CDR3 is CASSLGSSGANVLTF. The CDR3 DNA is TGTGCCAGCAGCTTGGGGAGCTCTGGGGCCAACGTCCTGACTTTC.

The chain uses TRBV28 and TRBJ2-2; D might be TRBD1 (8 bases). Germline CDR1 MDHEN, CDR2 SYDVKM. There are 12 residues in the CDR3. V was cut by 10 bases and J by 10 bases, with 16 bases left in between. The CDR3 DNA follows: TGTGCCACCCACAGGGGGGGGTCGGAGCTGTTTTTT. It specifies CATHRGGSELFF.

The chain joins TRBV2 to TRBJ1-5; D is unresolved. The CDR3 contains 15 residues. V was shortened by 6 bases and J by 1 base, with 13 bases between the two germline ends. Germline V gives CDR1 SNHLY, CDR2 FYNNEI. The CDR3 DNA follows: TGTGCCAGCAGCTCCGGGGAGGAGAGCAATCAGCCCCAGCATTTT. It yields the protein CASSSGEESNQPQHF.